This T cell receptor beta chain originates from a study of blood T cell repertoires in COVID-19. Background on the study: T cells, B-cell-depleted T cells, or PBMCs provided the cDNA or gDNA that served as material.

This clone has just a few counts. Using immunoSEQ multiplex PCR, the repertoire was profiled, and TCRdb retains in-frame clones only, with some absent. The table includes over 350,000 clones, 70% to 90% detected once. Sequences were obtained from PBMCs or T cells enriched from blood (not recorded which). The source of this sequence is a woman under 30 with acute COVID-19.

Here the CDR3 reads CASSPQESSYNEQFF. CDR3 coding DNA: TGTGCCAGCAGCCCACAAGAAAGCTCCTACAATGAGCAGTTCTTC. This rearrangement joins TRBV7-6 to TRBJ2-1; D is uncertain. CDR1 is SGHVS and CDR2 is FNYEAQ in the germline V gene. The CDR3 consists of 15 residues. Trimming shortened V by 5 bases and J by 0 bases, and 11 bases separated the two germline ends.